The text below deals with one T cell receptor (beta chain). The sample belongs to a study of blood T cell repertoires in COVID-19. Study background: Both acute and convalescent COVID-19 samples were obtained from the United States, Italy and Spain. Sources were T cells, B-cell-depleted T cells, or PBMCs; the material itself was cDNA or gDNA.

Using immunoSEQ multiplex PCR, the repertoire was profiled, and TCRdb retains in-frame clones only, with some absent. The profile shows some 120,000 clones, approximately 90% of them singletons. Sample: peripheral blood. The receptor comes from a man aged 45-65 years with acute or convalescent COVID-19.

The CDR3 region is CASRGPGQGAHEQYF. CDR3 sequence (DNA): TGTGCCAGCAGAGGACCGGGACAGGGGGCCCACGAGCAGTACTTC. V is TRBV27 and J is TRBJ2-7; 12 bases are a match to TRBD1. Losses at the gene ends were 6 bases for V and 5 bases for J; bases not matched to a gene: 8. The germline V gene encodes CDR1 MNHEY and CDR2 SMNVEV (reference sequence). The CDR3 is 15 residues long.